These T cell receptor beta chains were read from a single sample in a study of OX40 agonist ivuxolimab in advanced cancers. The assay was immunoSEQ multiplex PCR, and TCRdb's table has in-frame clones only and misses some. The sample lists under 75,000 clones; roughly nine tenths were seen once. Specimen: CD4+ or CD8+ T cells sorted from blood, collected in a trial of the OX40 agonist ivuxolimab. These receptors originate from an adult with an advanced solid tumor such as melanoma, head and neck, liver or kidney cancer. Each CDR3 is given with its conserved first and last residue. A D gene is named only where the DNA matches it firmly. Only part of the rows carry a size: once, few, many, or a class if the clone is expanded.

>NA|TRBJ1-1|NA|TRBV6-5
CASSREYGTEAFF
TGTGCCAGCAGTAGGGAGTATGGCACTGAAGCTTTCTTT
>NA|TRBJ2-3|NA|TRBV6-4
CASSDLTTDTQYF
TGTGCCAGCAGTGATTTGACCACAGATACGCAGTATTTT
>NA|TRBJ2-4|NA|TRBV9
CASSVGQGDQYF
TGTGCCAGCAGCGTAGGGCAGGGTGATCAGTACTTC
>few|TRBJ1-6|TRBD1|TRBV19
CASQTTGVDSPLHF
TGTGCCAGCCAAACGACAGGGGTGGATTCACCCCTCCACTTT
>NA|TRBJ1-1|NA|TRBV28
CASSFTQNTEAFF
TGTGCCAGCAGTTTCACCCAGAACACTGAAGCTTTCTTT
>NA|TRBJ1-2|NA|TRBV5-5
CASSSKSTNYGYTF
TGTGCCAGCAGCTCAAAATCGACTAACTATGGCTACACCTTC
>NA|TRBJ1-3|NA|TRBV19
CASRDLGGPVNTIYF
TGTGCCAGTAGGGATCTGGGAGGACCCGTAAACACCATATATTTT
>NA|TRBJ2-7|TRBD1|TRBV6-6
CASSYSTGGGYEQYF
TGTGCCAGCAGTTACTCGACAGGGGGCGGTTACGAGCAGTACTTC
>NA|TRBJ1-2|NA|TRBV6-1
CASSLEGGLGYGYTF
TGTGCCAGCAGTCTAGAGGGGGGCTTGGGCTATGGCTACACCTTC
>NA|TRBJ1-6|TRBD1|TRBV18
CASRRDRAYGANSPLHF
TGTGCCAGCCGCCGGGACAGGGCTTACGGGGCTAATTCACCCCTCCACTTT
>NA|TRBJ1-5|NA|TRBV15
CATSRDSGRSNQPQHF
TGTGCCACCAGCAGAGATTCAGGGCGTAGCAATCAGCCCCAGCATTTT
>few|TRBJ2-3|TRBD2|TRBV11-2
CASSPLAGGPGNTQYF
TGTGCCAGCAGCCCGTTAGCGGGGGGGCCAGGGAATACGCAGTATTTT
>NA|TRBJ1-1|NA|TRBV11-3
CASSLTGNTEAFF
TGTGCCAGCAGCTTGACAGGGAACACTGAAGCTTTCTTT
>NA|TRBJ2-1|NA|TRBV6-1
CASKSGGHNEQFF
TGTGCCAGCAAGTCGGGCGGCCACAATGAGCAGTTCTTC
>once|TRBJ2-1|TRBD2|TRBV30
CAWSHPGTKQFF
TGTGCCTGGAGCCACCCCGGGACTAAGCAGTTCTTC
>NA|TRBJ2-7|NA|TRBV2
CASSTLYEQYF
TGTGCCAGCAGTACCCTCTACGAGCAGTACTTC
>NA|TRBJ2-7|NA|TRBV2
CASWGGGVLFEQYF
TGTGCCAGTTGGGGTGGGGGAGTTCTTTTCGAGCAGTACTTC
>NA|TRBJ2-5|NA|TRBV6-5
CASSPKARGHETQYF
TGTGCCAGCAGTCCCAAGGCCAGGGGACACGAGACCCAGTACTTC
>once|TRBJ2-2|TRBD2|TRBV7-1
CASSIPKGRETGELFF
TGTGCCAGCAGCATCCCCAAGGGGAGGGAAACCGGGGAGCTGTTTTTT
>few|TRBJ2-5|TRBD2|TRBV6-5
CASSPRGARETQYF
TGTGCCAGCAGTCCGCGGGGGGCGCGAGAGACCCAGTACTTC
>NA|TRBJ1-6|TRBD1|TRBV5-3
CARSLSTGVGSPLHF
TGTGCCAGAAGCTTGTCGACAGGGGTAGGTTCACCCCTCCACTTT
>NA|TRBJ1-2|NA|TRBV28
CASSLGGPRLGYTF
TGTGCCAGCAGTTTGGGGGGGCCCCGCTTAGGCTACACCTTC
>NA|TRBJ1-1|NA|TRBV7-9
CASSSVNGGTEAFF
TGTGCCAGCAGCTCCGTAAATGGAGGCACTGAAGCTTTCTTT
>NA|TRBJ1-2|NA|TRBV5-6
CASSFQASYGYTF
TGTGCCAGCAGCTTTCAAGCTAGCTATGGCTACACCTTC
>NA|TRBJ2-5|TRBD1|TRBV7-2
CASSLGGQGAATQYF
TGTGCCAGCAGCTTAGGCGGACAGGGGGCGGCCACCCAGTACTTC
>NA|TRBJ2-7|NA|TRBV19
CASMRDGAYEQYF
TGTGCCAGTATGCGAGACGGAGCCTACGAGCAGTACTTC
>NA|TRBJ2-3|NA|TRBV18
CASSPPGRAQDTQYF
TGTGCCAGCTCACCACCCGGGCGGGCCCAAGATACGCAGTATTTT
>NA|TRBJ2-3|TRBD2|TRBV5-8
CASSLGASGGTDTQYF
TGTGCCAGCAGCTTGGGGGCTAGCGGGGGTACAGATACGCAGTATTTT
>NA|TRBJ2-5|TRBD1|TRBV14
CASSLVWGAGGRETQYF
TGTGCCAGCAGCCTTGTTTGGGGTGCAGGGGGCCGGGAGACCCAGTACTTC
>NA|TRBJ2-5|NA|TRBV7-7
CASSKPGVQETQYF
TGTGCTAGCAGCAAACCGGGAGTACAAGAGACCCAGTACTTC
>NA|TRBJ2-2|TRBD1|TRBV5-5
CASRNPGQGAGELFF
TGTGCCAGCAGGAATCCGGGACAGGGGGCCGGGGAGCTGTTTTTT
>once|TRBJ2-5|TRBD2|TRBV6-1
CASSAGLAGETQYF
TGTGCCAGCAGTGCGGGACTAGCCGGGGAGACCCAGTACTTC
>NA|TRBJ1-4|NA|TRBV10-3
CAISDGAGEKLFF
TGTGCCATCAGTGACGGGGCAGGGGAAAAACTGTTTTTT
>NA|TRBJ1-2|NA|TRBV4-2
CASSQDRRSRGYGYTF
TGTGCCAGCAGCCAAGATAGGAGATCGCGAGGATATGGCTACACCTTC
>NA|TRBJ2-1|NA|TRBV10-3
CAISVDSSSYNEQFF
TGTGCCATCAGTGTTGACTCTAGCTCCTACAATGAGCAGTTCTTC
>once|TRBJ1-2|TRBD1|TRBV7-2
CASSPGQNVYGYTF
TGTGCCAGCAGCCCGGGACAGAACGTCTATGGCTACACCTTC
>NA|TRBJ2-7|TRBD2|TRBV6-1
CASSDIVAGGSDEQYF
TGTGCCAGCAGTGACATCGTCGCGGGAGGTAGCGACGAGCAGTACTTC
>NA|TRBJ2-3|TRBD2|TRBV9
CASSVARTSGGTDTQYF
TGTGCCAGCAGCGTAGCTAGGACTAGCGGGGGCACAGATACGCAGTATTTT
>NA|TRBJ1-1|TRBD1|TRBV15
CATSRDPGTVVFF
TGTGCCACCAGCAGAGATCCTGGGACAGTGGTTTTCTTT
>NA|TRBJ1-5|NA|TRBV10-3
CAISESSAGGRTQPQHF
TGTGCCATCAGTGAGTCGTCGGCGGGGGGCAGGACTCAGCCCCAGCATTTT
>NA|TRBJ1-6|NA|TRBV9
CASSVDISNSPLHF
TGTGCCAGCAGCGTAGACATTTCCAATTCACCCCTCCACTTT
>NA|TRBJ1-2|NA|TRBV7-9
CASSPDSRTGYTF
TGTGCCAGCAGCCCAGATTCAAGGACAGGCTACACCTTC
>NA|TRBJ1-1|TRBD1|TRBV19
CASSIPPRDRGRTEAFF
TGTGCCAGTAGTATCCCCCCCCGGGACAGGGGGAGGACTGAAGCTTTCTTT
>once|TRBJ1-2|TRBD1|TRBV5-1
CASSLRDRENYGYTF
TGTGCCAGCAGCTTACGGGACAGGGAGAACTATGGCTACACCTTC
>once|TRBJ2-7|TRBD2|TRBV30
CAGGTSGSYEQYF
TGTGCCGGGGGGACTAGCGGCTCCTACGAGCAGTACTTC
>NA|TRBJ2-2|NA|TRBV27
CASRSGTVYEKGTGELFF
TGTGCCAGCCGAAGCGGGACAGTTTATGAGAAGGGCACCGGGGAGCTGTTTTTT
>few|TRBJ2-2|NA|TRBV11-3
CASSLWTGNNTGELFF
TGTGCCAGCAGCTTGTGGACGGGGAACAACACCGGGGAGCTGTTTTTT
>NA|TRBJ2-5|TRBD2|TRBV7-8
CASSLVGLAGGWFENF
TGTGCCAGCAGCTTAGTGGGACTAGCGGGGGGGTGGTTCGAGAACTTC
>NA|TRBJ1-1|NA|TRBV5-4
CASSLKGAVNTEAFF
TGTGCCAGCAGCTTGAAAGGGGCAGTGAACACTGAAGCTTTCTTT
>NA|TRBJ2-7|NA|TRBV29-1
CSVGPAASSYEQYF
TGCAGCGTTGGTCCAGCGGCAAGCTCCTACGAGCAGTACTTC
>NA|TRBJ2-7|TRBD2|TRBV4-1
CASSQVGLAGNYEQYF
TGCGCCAGCAGCCAAGTGGGACTAGCGGGCAACTACGAGCAGTACTTC